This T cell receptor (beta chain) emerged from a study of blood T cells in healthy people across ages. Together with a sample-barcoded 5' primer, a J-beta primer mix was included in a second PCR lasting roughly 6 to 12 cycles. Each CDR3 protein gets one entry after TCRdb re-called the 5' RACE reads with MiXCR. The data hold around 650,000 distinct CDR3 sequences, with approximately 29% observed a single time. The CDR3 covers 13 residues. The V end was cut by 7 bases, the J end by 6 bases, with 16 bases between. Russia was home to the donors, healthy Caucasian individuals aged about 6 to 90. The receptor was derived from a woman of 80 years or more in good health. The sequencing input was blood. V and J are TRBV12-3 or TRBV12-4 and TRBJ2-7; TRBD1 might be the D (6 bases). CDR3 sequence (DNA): TGTGCCAGCACTAGGGACATTTCAGGCGAGCAGTACTTC. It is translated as CASTRDISGEQYF.